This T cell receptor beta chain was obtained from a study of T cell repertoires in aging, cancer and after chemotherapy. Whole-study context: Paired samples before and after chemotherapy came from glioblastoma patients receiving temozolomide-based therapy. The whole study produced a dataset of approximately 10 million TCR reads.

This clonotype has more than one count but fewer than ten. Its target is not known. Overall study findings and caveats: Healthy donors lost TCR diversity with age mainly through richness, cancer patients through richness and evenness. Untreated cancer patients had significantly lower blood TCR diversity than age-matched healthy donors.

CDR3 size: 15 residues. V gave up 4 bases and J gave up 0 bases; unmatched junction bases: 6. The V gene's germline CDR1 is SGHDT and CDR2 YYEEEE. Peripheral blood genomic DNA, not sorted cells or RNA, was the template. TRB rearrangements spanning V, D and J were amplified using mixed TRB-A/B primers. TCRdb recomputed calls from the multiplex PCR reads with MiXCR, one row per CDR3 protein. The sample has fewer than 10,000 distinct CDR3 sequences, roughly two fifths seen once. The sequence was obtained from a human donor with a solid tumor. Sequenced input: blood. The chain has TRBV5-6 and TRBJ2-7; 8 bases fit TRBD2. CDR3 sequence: CASSRSGALSYEQYF. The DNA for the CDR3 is TGTGCCAGCAGCCGTAGCGGGGCCCTCTCCTACGAGCAGTACTTC. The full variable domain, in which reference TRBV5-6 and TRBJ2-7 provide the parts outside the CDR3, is DAGVTQSPTHLIKTRGQQVTLRCSPKSGHDTVSWYQQALGQGPQFIFQYYEEEERQRGNFPDRFSGHQFPNYSSELNVNALLLGDSALYLCASSRSGALSYEQYFGPGTRLTVT.